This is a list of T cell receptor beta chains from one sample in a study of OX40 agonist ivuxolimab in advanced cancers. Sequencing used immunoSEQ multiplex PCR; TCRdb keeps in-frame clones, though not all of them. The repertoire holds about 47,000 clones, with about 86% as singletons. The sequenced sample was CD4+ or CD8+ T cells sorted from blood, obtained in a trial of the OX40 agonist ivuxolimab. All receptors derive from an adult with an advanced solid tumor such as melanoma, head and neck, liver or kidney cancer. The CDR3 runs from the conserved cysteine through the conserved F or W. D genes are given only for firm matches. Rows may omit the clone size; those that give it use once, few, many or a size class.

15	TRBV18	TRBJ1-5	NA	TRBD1	TGTGCCAGCTCGCTCGGGACAGGGCTGTCTCAGCCCCAGCATTTT	CASSLGTGLSQPQHF
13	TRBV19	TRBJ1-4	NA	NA	TGTGCCAGTAGTGGGAACAACGATGAAAAACTGTTTTTT	CASSGNNDEKLFF
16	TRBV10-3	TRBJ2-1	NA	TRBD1	TGTGCCATCAGTGAACGCCGGGACAGGGTTTTCAATGAGCAGTTCTTC	CAISERRDRVFNEQFF
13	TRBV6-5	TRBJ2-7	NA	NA	TGTGCCAGCAGTAGCAGGGTTGGCTACGAGCAGTACTTC	CASSSRVGYEQYF
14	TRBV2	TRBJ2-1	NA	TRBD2	TGTGCCAGCAGTCCAGCGGGAGTCTACAATGAGCAGTTCTTC	CASSPAGVYNEQFF
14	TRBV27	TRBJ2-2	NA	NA	TGTGCCAGCAGTTCAGGAAGGGGCCCCGGGGAGCTGTTTTTT	CASSSGRGPGELFF
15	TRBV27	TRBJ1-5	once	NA	TGTGCCAGCAGTTTGAGGCGACAGGGCAATCAGCCCCAGCATTTT	CASSLRRQGNQPQHF
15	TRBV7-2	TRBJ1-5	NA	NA	TGTGCCAGCAGCTTGTCGTGGGGAAGCAATCAGCCCCAGCATTTT	CASSLSWGSNQPQHF
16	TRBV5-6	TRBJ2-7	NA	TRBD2	TGTGCCAGCAGCTTCGTCCGCGGGGGGCTGAGCTACGAGCAGTACTTC	CASSFVRGGLSYEQYF
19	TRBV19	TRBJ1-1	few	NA	TGTGCCAGTAGTATAAGGGGCGTAGGTAGCCCAGATTGGAACACTGAAGCTTTCTTT	CASSIRGVGSPDWNTEAFF
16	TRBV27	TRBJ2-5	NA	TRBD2	TGTGCCAGCAGTTCCACTAGCGGGAGGGCCTGGGAGACCCAGTACTTC	CASSSTSGRAWETQYF
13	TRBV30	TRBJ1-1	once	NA	TGTGCCTGGAATCAAGGAACCAACACTGAAGCTTTCTTT	CAWNQGTNTEAFF
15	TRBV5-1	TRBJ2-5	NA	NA	TGCGCCAGCAGCTTGGTCAGGGGAGGGCAAGAGACCCAGTACTTC	CASSLVRGGQETQYF
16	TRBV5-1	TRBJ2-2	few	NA	TGCGCCAGCGGGCCCGGAGTCCTGCGGGTATCCGGGGAGCTGTTTTTT	CASGPGVLRVSGELFF
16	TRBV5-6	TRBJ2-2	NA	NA	TGTGCCAGCAGCTTCGTCGGGGGCGCCGACACCGGGGAGCTGTTTTTT	CASSFVGGADTGELFF
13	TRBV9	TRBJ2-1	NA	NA	TGTGCCAGCAGCGTAGGAGTGAACAATGAGCAGTTCTTC	CASSVGVNNEQFF
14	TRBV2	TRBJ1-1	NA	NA	TGTGCCAGCAGTGAGGCGGGGAGAGGCACTGAAGCTTTCTTT	CASSEAGRGTEAFF
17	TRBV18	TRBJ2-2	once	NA	TGTGCCAGCTCACCTGCTAGTCTAGAGGGCCTCACCGGGGAGCTGTTTTTT	CASSPASLEGLTGELFF
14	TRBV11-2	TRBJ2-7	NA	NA	TGTGCCAGCAGCTTAGGACGGTTAGCCTACGAGCAGTACTTC	CASSLGRLAYEQYF
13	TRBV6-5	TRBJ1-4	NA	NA	TGTGCCAGCAGACCCGCCTTGGGTGAAAAACTGTTTTTT	CASRPALGEKLFF
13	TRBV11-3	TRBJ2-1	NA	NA	TGTGCCAGCAGCTTGGGCCCCAACAATGAGCAGTTCTTC	CASSLGPNNEQFF
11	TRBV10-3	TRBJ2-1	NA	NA	TGTGCCACTGGAGGGCCCAGTGAGCAGTTCTTC	CATGGPSEQFF
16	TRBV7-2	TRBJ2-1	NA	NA	TGTGCCAGCAGCCGGATGCAAGGTTCCTCCTACAATGAGCAGTTCTTC	CASSRMQGSSYNEQFF
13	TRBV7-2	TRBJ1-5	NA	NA	TGTGCCAGCAGCTTAAGGGGGAACCAGCCCCAGCATTTT	CASSLRGNQPQHF
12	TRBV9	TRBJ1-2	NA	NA	TGTGCCAGCAGCGTAGGGCCATATGGCTACACCTTC	CASSVGPYGYTF
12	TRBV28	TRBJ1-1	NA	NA	TGTGCCAGCAGTTTAGTATTAACTGAAGCTTTCTTT	CASSLVLTEAFF
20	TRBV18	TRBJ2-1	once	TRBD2	TGTGCCAGCTCACCAGGGCGACGGGGACGGCGGGAGAGGTCCTACAATGAGCAGTTCTTC	CASSPGRRGRRERSYNEQFF
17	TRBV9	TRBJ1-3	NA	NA	TGTGCCAGCAGCGTAGGGGTAGGAGGGTCCTCTGGAAACACCATATATTTT	CASSVGVGGSSGNTIYF
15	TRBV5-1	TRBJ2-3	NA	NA	TGCGCCAGCAGCTCCGGATCACAGAGCACAGATACGCAGTATTTT	CASSSGSQSTDTQYF
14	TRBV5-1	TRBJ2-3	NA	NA	TGCGCCAGCAGCTTGGCGGATTACACAGATACGCAGTATTTT	CASSLADYTDTQYF
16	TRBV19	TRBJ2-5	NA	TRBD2	TGTGCCAGTAGCCGGGGACTAGCGGGAGGGCCAGAGACCCAGTACTTC	CASSRGLAGGPETQYF
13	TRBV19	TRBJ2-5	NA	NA	TGTGCCAGTAGAGCAAGGGGTCAGGAGACCCAGTACTTC	CASRARGQETQYF
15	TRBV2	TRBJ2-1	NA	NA	TGTGCCAGCAGTGAAGCGCTAGCTTCCTACAATGAGCAGTTCTTC	CASSEALASYNEQFF